This TCR beta chain was profiled in a study of human T cells and chemical hapten exposure (dated by TCRdb to 2020 to 2023). Notes on the research overall: Libraries were pooled for sequencing, and per-sample TCR yields varied mainly because of small differences in library volumes within the pool. Both TCR alpha and TCR beta chains were sequenced from each blood RNA sample. Peripheral blood TCR repertoire changes were tracked in vivo in alopecia patients during primary and secondary sensitization to the hapten diphenylcyclopropenone (DPC).

The library came from 5' RACE. TCRdb lists the instrument as Illumina MiSeq. During library preparation, unique molecular identifiers were attached to individual cDNA molecules so that TCRs could be counted in a quantitative, reproducible way. Regarding the original processing steps: A median of roughly 98,000 TCRs per sample was observed, with a range of about 20,000 to 690,600. V, J and CDR3 annotation of the TCR reads was performed with the Decombinator software suite. To make PS versus PT1 abundance plots, every sample was subsampled to the same number of TCRs (28,000). Expanded TCRs were defined as absent before sensitization and observed at least eight times at the 2-week time point. TCRdb reanalyzed the raw reads on its own, using fastp at Q25 for trimming and MiXCR for clone calling, and kept in-frame beta chains. Merged by CDR3 protein, the rows form single entries marked with the most common genes and DNA. These V and J calls derive from TCRdb rather than the authors' analysis. The sample table records 100,000 to 120,000 distinct CDR3 sequences; approximately 19% of these occur just once. Around 2.7% of the sample rests with the top ten.

Measured from the cysteine to the phenylalanine, the CDR3 is 13 residues long. Kept here is only the CDR3 DNA, which spans 39 bases and is read in frame from base 1. Cut back by 0 bases and 1 base, the V and J ends lie 6 bases apart. In the germline V gene (reference sequence), CDR1 corresponds to DFQATT and CDR2 to SNEGSKA. This clonotype was detected only a few times. What this receptor recognizes is not known. Base qualities are missing; no much larger clone stands one base away. Overall results and qualifications from the work: DPC sensitization did not change the number of TCRs with a frequency above 1 in 1000, and there was no evidence of changes in global repertoire structure. Repeated subsampling changed both the strength of the expansion versus patch-test correlation and the threshold at which the correlation became significant.

Total RNA was extracted from unfractionated whole blood collected in Tempus Blood RNA tubes. As TCR sequencing controls, four or five healthy volunteers were used, with blood taken at day 0, 2 weeks and 6 weeks. The sequence was collected from a human donor in good health. This chain is built from TRBV20-1 and TRBJ2-5, with no confidently assigned D gene. The nucleotide sequence reads as follows: TGCAGTGCTAGAGAGTGGGCCCAAGAGACCCAGTACTTC. It translates to CSAREWAQETQYF.